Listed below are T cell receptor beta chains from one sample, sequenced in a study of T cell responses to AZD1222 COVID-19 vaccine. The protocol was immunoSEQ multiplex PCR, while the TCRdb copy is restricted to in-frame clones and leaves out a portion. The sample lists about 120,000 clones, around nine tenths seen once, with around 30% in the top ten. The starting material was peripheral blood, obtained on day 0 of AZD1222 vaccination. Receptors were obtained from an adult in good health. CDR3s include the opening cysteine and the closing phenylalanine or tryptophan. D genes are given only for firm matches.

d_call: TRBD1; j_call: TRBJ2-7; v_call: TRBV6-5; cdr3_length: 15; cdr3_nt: TGTGCCAGCAACCCCGGCGGACAGGCTTCCTACGAGCAGTACTTC; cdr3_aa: CASNPGGQASYEQYF
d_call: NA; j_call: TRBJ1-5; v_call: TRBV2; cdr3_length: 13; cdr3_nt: TGTGCCAGCGGAGCGTTAAAGAATCAGCCCCAGCATTTT; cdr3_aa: CASGALKNQPQHF
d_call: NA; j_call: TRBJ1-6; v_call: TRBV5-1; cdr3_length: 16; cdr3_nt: TGCGCCAGCAGCTTGGCTGGGACCGCTGATAATTCACCCCTCCACTTT; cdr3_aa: CASSLAGTADNSPLHF
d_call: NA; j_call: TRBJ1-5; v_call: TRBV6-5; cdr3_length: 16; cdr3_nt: TGTGCCAGCAGTTACGGGGGCGGGGAGGCCAATCAGCCCCAGCATTTT; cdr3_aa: CASSYGGGEANQPQHF
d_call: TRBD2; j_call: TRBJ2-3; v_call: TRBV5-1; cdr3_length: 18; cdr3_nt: TGCGCCAGCAGCTTGGGACTAGCGGGGGGGCAGGGCACAGATACGCAGTATTTT; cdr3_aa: CASSLGLAGGQGTDTQYF
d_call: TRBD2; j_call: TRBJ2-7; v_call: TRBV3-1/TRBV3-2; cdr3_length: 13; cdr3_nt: TGTGCCAGCTCTCTAGCGGGAGGGTACGAGCAGTACTTC; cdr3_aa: CASSLAGGYEQYF
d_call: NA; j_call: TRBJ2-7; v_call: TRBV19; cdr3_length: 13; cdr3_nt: TGTGCCAGTAACAATAGAGGGGGCTACGAGCAGTACTTC; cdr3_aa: CASNNRGGYEQYF
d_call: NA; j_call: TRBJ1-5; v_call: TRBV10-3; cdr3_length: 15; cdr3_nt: TGTGCCATCCGCACTGGAGAGAATAGCAATCAGCCCCAGCATTTT; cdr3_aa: CAIRTGENSNQPQHF
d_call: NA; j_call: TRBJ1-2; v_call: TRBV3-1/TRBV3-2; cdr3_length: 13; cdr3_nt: TGTGCCAGCAGCCAAGGCAAGAAATATGGCTACACCTTC; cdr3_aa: CASSQGKKYGYTF
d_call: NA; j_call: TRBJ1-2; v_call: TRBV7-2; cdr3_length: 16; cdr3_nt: TGTGCCAGCAGCTCCGCCCGGGGGGCTTTCGACTATGGCTACACCTTC; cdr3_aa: CASSSARGAFDYGYTF
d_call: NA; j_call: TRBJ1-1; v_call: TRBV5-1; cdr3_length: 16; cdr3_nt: TGCGCCAGCAGCTTGGATATACTTACTATGAACACTGAAGCTTTCTTT; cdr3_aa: CASSLDILTMNTEAFF
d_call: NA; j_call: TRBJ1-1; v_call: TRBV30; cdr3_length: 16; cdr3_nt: TGTGCCTGGAGTGTCGGGGCAGGAACCATGAACACTGAAGCTTTCTTT; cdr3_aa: CAWSVGAGTMNTEAFF
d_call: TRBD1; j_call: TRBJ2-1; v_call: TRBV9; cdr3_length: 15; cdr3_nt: TGTGCCAGCAGCGTAGGACAGGGCTCCTACAATGAGCAGTTCTTC; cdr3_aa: CASSVGQGSYNEQFF
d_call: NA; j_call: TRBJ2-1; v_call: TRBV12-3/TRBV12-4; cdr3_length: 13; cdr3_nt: TGTGCCAGCAGTTTAGTCCTGGGCAATGAGCAGTTCTTC; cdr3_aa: CASSLVLGNEQFF
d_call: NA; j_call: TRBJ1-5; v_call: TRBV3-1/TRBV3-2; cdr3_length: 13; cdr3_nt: TGTGCCAGCAGCCGCGACAGGTTCCAGCCCCAGCATTTT; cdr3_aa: CASSRDRFQPQHF
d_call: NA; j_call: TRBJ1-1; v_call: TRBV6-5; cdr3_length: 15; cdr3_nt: TGTGCCAGCAGTTACTCGTCCAGGTTGAACACTGAAGCTTTCTTT; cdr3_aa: CASSYSSRLNTEAFF